This T cell receptor (beta chain) was obtained from a study of shared clonotypes between healthy human individuals (dated by TCRdb to 2020 to 2021). Notes on the research overall: The cohort included a few men and a couple of women between 18 and 49 years of age. To increase sequencing depth and limit assay-specific biases, different laboratories used diverse techniques to prepare libraries and sequence TCR repertoires. For each donor, CD4 naive and CD4 memory were each given three plates, CD8 naive was given two plates, and CD8 memory was given one plate. The study deeply sequenced blood TCR repertoires of about 5 healthy adults to estimate repertoire size and the extent of clonotype sharing between individuals. Per donor, leukapheresis produced somewhere between about 0.85 and 9.5 billion PBMCs. What the study reported, not specific to this receptor: Sampling was limited to blood, and TCR repertoires in tissue likely differ from TCR repertoires in blood. Across a handful of donors, about 5.2% of naive CD4, over 3% of naive CD8, under 2.5% of memory CD4, and approximately 0.42% of memory CD8 clonotypes were shared. Clonotypes shared by all four sorted-subset donors showed higher generation probabilities than non-shared clonotypes. Because the study included a small number of donors, the genetic and exposure-history diversity represented was limited. Larger estimated clonotype richness was generally found for naive subsets than for memory subsets. Pairwise subsampling indicated that sequencing depth was expected to affect the degree of clonotype sharing among donors. Rarefaction of sorted-subset datasets indicated incomplete sequencing despite the large sequencing depth.

CDR1 is given as SGDLS and CDR2 as YYNGEE, both from the germline V gene. Measured from the cysteine to the phenylalanine, the CDR3 is 17 residues long. Kept here is only the CDR3 DNA, which spans 51 bases and is read in frame from base 1. For this chain, trimming is 4 bases at the V end and 0 bases at the J end, and the number of junction bases without a gene match is 9. Donors were healthy HIV-negative adults with no recently reported acute infections or vaccinations. All donors were Caucasian adults living in Nashville, Tennessee, USA. CD4+ T cells were enriched by magnetic negative selection; naive cells were then positively selected on CD45RA, and the negative fraction formed the memory subset. After blood collection by leukapheresis, PBMCs were isolated using Ficoll-Histopaque density gradient centrifugation and then cryopreserved in the vapor phase of liquid nitrogen. Analytical flow cytometry was used to check the purity and quantity of every magnetically sorted T cell population. Genomic DNA was isolated from each sorted fraction and quantified by UV absorbance on a Nanodrop 2000c.

In the case of this clone: It lacks a known antigen. No base-level quality is on record; no much larger clone is a single base apart.

Using the deep immunoSEQ assay, multiplex PCR amplified TCR CDR3 regions from genomic DNA. Extracted genomic DNA from each cell subset was distributed evenly across all wells of several immunoSEQ 96-well plates, and each plate was treated as a replicate. For sorted subsets, about 0.2 ug genomic DNA, equal to tens of thousands of T cell genomes, was loaded into each replicate PCR. Purified libraries were quantified with a Qubit 3.0 fluorometer, sized on a Bioanalyzer 2100, and re-quantified with the KAPA Library Quantification kit. Each immunoSEQ 96-well plate was sequenced on its own single-read 150-cycle Illumina NextSeq 550 flow cell. The study's processing was this. Because the immunoSEQ output held only junctional sequences and lacked quality scores, the filtering could not match the filtering applied to full-length reads. To assign V/J genes and CDR3, sequences were annotated using PyIR, a Python wrapper for IgBLAST v1.9, with IMGT germline references. Reads with weak V/J assignments (E-value above 1e-6), missing CDR3, stop codons, out-of-frame junctions, or ambiguous translated residues were removed. V3J clonotypes were defined as sequences sharing an identical inferred V gene, J gene, and CDR3 amino acid sequence. Percentage overlap between repertoires was computed as shared unique clonotypes divided by the size of the smaller repertoire. Three approaches were used to assess repertoire richness: RTK rarefaction, the Chao1 estimator, and Recon v2.1 estimates of unobserved clonotypes. For all TCRbeta clonotypes obtained by the gDNA method from several donors, generation probabilities were computed with OLGA. TCRdb retrieved this table from immuneACCESS and kept in-frame rearrangements only. Not all clones are present; in checked studies, unresolved V genes account for under half, and no reason is known for the remainder. V, J and clone size are taken as reported in that table, and D and trimming were inferred from the DNA itself. A total of millions of clones appear in this sample, approximately 95% of them only once. Roughly 0.13% of the sample comes from the top ten.

The clonotype was recovered from a man between 18 and 29 years old in good health. The chain was built from TRBV9 and TRBJ1-3; 8 bases in the middle match TRBD1. The sequenced sample was naive CD4+ T cells sorted from blood. Per the publication, the cell subset or site label means: CD45RA+ positively selected. The encoded CDR3 is CASSTAGGAGSGNTIYF. The bases read TGTGCCAGCAGCACTGCAGGGGGCGCGGGCTCTGGAAACACCATATATTTT.